A single sample is the source of the 18 T cell receptor beta chains below, sequenced in a study of cytomegalovirus exposure and HLA in healthy donors. PCR primers comprised 60 Vbeta and 13 Jbeta primers. This table comes from immunoSEQ multiplex PCR, and its TCRdb copy is limited to in-frame clones, with some not included. The sample table sets out roughly 77,000 clones. Sequenced sample: PBMCs. These receptors all come from a female donor in good health and CMV-seropositive.

The chain joins TRBV29-1 to TRBJ2-7, with 9 bases lining up with TRBD1. CDR1 and CDR2 (germline): SQVTM, ANQGSEA. V was pared by 3 bases and J by 3 bases, with 3 bases of the junction left unmatched. CDR3 length: 13 amino acids. The CDR3 region has the DNA TGCAGCGTTGAGGGGGACAGGGACTACGAGCAGTACTTC. It encodes CSVEGDRDYEQYF.

The rearrangement joins TRBV4-1 to TRBJ1-1; TRBD1 matches at 8 bases. CDR1 and CDR2 (germline): MGHRA, YSYEKL. Unmatched junction bases numbered 5, after V lost 4 bases and J lost 1 base. CDR3 length: 15 amino acids. The CDR3 region has the DNA TGCGCCAGCAGCCCCTGGACAGGGACGAACACTGAAGCTTTCTTT. Translation gives CASSPWTGTNTEAFF.

The genes are TRBV7-2 and TRBJ1-5, with TRBD1 matching over 11 bases. CDR1 is SGHTA and CDR2 is FQGNSA in the germline V gene. The CDR3 extends over 18 amino acids. V dropped 0 bases and J dropped 3; count of bases not matched to a gene: 7. The CDR3 spells CASSLAHGQGANNQPQHF. The CDR3 region has the DNA TGTGCCAGCAGCTTAGCTCACGGACAGGGGGCTAACAATCAGCCCCAGCATTTT.

This rearrangement joins TRBV25-1 to TRBJ2-7, with 10 bases matching TRBD2. The CDR3 is made up of 14 amino acids. V dropped 10 bases and J dropped 6; count of bases not matched to a gene: 12. The germline CDR1 and CDR2 sequences are MGHDK and SYGVNS. The chain's CDR3 is CATQVLAGRSEQYF. CDR3 bases: TGTGCCACCCAAGTACTAGCGGGACGGTCCGAGCAGTACTTC.

The chain couples TRBV7-3 to TRBJ1-6; TRBD1 might be the D (6 bases). The V end was cut by 3 bases, the J end by 8 bases, with 11 bases between. This CDR3 comprises 14 residues. CDR1 and CDR2 from the germline V gene are SGHTA and FQGTGA. The CDR3 DNA is TGTGCCAGCAGCTTGGGCAGGGGTTATTCACCCCTCCACTTT. This sequence encodes CASSLGRGYSPLHF.

CDR3 amino acids: CSVKDTSSYNEQFF. Written as DNA, the CDR3 is TGCAGCGTTAAGGACACAAGCTCCTACAATGAGCAGTTCTTC. The rearrangement uses TRBV29-1 and TRBJ2-1, with a weak D call TRBD1 (5 bases). CDR3 size: 14 residues. Trimming removed 5 bases at V and 0 bases at J, with 11 bases between. CDR1 and CDR2 from the germline V gene are SQVTM and ANQGSEA.

V gene TRBV4-1 combines with J gene TRBJ2-5, with 14 bases aligning to TRBD2. CDR1 MGHRA and CDR2 YSYEKL come from the germline V gene. The CDR3 has 16 residues. V trimming: 8 bases; J trimming: 5 bases; junction bases outside the gene matches: 10. This CDR3 reads CASSTGTSGRAETQYF. The DNA of the CDR3 is TGCGCCAGCTCGACCGGGACTAGCGGGAGAGCGGAGACCCAGTACTTC.

The chain employs TRBV14 and TRBJ1-1; D gene uncertain. Trimming removed 2 bases at V and 0 bases at J, with 4 bases between. Germline lookup yields CDR1 SGHDN and CDR2 FVKESK. This CDR3 spans 13 amino acids. The CDR3 loop reads CASSQFMNTEAFF. In nucleotides, the CDR3 is TGTGCCAGCAGCCAATTCATGAACACTGAAGCTTTCTTT.

The V gene is TRBV18, the J gene TRBJ1-4; D gene uncertain. The germline V and J ends were trimmed by 3 bases and 6 bases, with 8 bases remaining between them. The length of the CDR3 is 13 residues. CDR1 and CDR2 from the germline V gene are KGHSH and LQKENI. The CDR3 nucleotides are TGTGCCAGCTCACCTACCGGGGATGAAAAACTGTTTTTT. It yields the protein CASSPTGDEKLFF.

The genes are TRBV7-9 and TRBJ2-5; tentative D call: TRBD2 (5 bases). V lost 1 base and J 2 bases, leaving 8 bases between the germline ends. Germline V gene sequence: CDR1 SEHNR, CDR2 FQNEAQ (reference sequence). The CDR3 has 14 residues. As DNA, the CDR3 is TGTGCCAGCAGCTTAGTAGCGTTTCAAGAGACCCAGTACTTC. It yields the protein CASSLVAFQETQYF.

The V gene is TRBV5-5, the J gene TRBJ2-7; 10 positions agree with TRBD1. The CDR3 is 15 residues long. The V gene end was trimmed by 0 bases and the J gene end by 3 bases; junction bases not matched to a gene: 3. From germline, CDR1 is SGHKS and CDR2 YYEKEE (reference sequence). This chain's CDR3 is CASSLEGTGVYEQYF. DNA of the CDR3: TGTGCCAGCAGCTTGGAGGGGACAGGGGTCTACGAGCAGTACTTC.

The chain joins TRBV11-2 to TRBJ2-5, with a weak D call TRBD2 (5 bases). Germline values: CDR1 SGHAT, CDR2 FQNNGV. V was cut by 2 bases and J by 5 bases, with 12 bases left in between. This CDR3 spans 14 amino acids. The CDR3: CASSLRASIETQYF. CDR3 DNA sequence: TGTGCCAGCAGCTTAAGGGCTAGCATTGAGACCCAGTACTTC.

V is TRBV11-1 and J is TRBJ2-7, with 7 bases lining up with TRBD2. Germline CDR1 reads SGHAT; CDR2 reads FQDESV (reference sequence). This CDR3 is built from 15 residues. After removal of 1 base from V and 4 bases from J, the junction contained 7 bases not matched to a gene. CDR3: CASSLELGGGYEQYF. The CDR3 region has the DNA TGTGCCAGCAGCTTAGAACTTGGCGGGGGTTACGAGCAGTACTTC.

The chain uses TRBV6-5 and TRBJ2-7, with D perhaps TRBD2 (5 bases). Per germline, CDR1 MNHEY and CDR2 SVGAGI. The CDR3 covers 13 residues. V was clipped by 6 bases and J by 1 base, with 10 bases between them. The CDR3 is CASSPGVSYEQYF. CDR3 sequence (DNA): TGTGCCAGCAGCCCCGGGGTATCCTACGAGCAGTACTTC.

In DNA form, the CDR3 reads TGTGCCAGCAGCTTGGGAGGGAGGGCGAACACCGGGGAGCTGTTTTTT. It translates to CASSLGGRANTGELFF. The chain has TRBV5-6 and TRBJ2-2, with 7 bases identical to TRBD2. The V gene's germline CDR1 is SGHDT and CDR2 YYEEEE. V lost 0 bases and J lost 0; bases outside the gene matches: 2. The CDR3 has 16 residues.

As DNA, the CDR3 is TGTGCCAGCAGCGGGACAGGGTCCATATACGAGCAGTACTTC. Translating it yields CASSGTGSIYEQYF. This sequence joins TRBV28 and TRBJ2-7, with TRBD1 matching 9 bases. Germline CDR1 MDHEN, CDR2 SYDVKM. This CDR3 is 14 amino acids long. The ends lost 6 bases at V and 4 bases at J; junction bases unmatched: 7.

V is TRBV19 and J is TRBJ2-6; D is possibly TRBD2 (5 bases). The CDR3 totals 15 residues. Trimming pared 8 bases from V and 2 bases from J, leaving 13 bases between. Germline lookup yields CDR1 LNHDA and CDR2 SQIVND (reference sequence). This chain's CDR3 is CASGKGGAGANVLTF. The CDR3 DNA sequence: TGTGCCAGTGGAAAAGGAGGTGCTGGGGCCAACGTCCTGACTTTC.

The chain recombines TRBV6-6 with TRBJ1-2, with a possible D match to TRBD1 (5 bases). V gave up 8 bases and J gave up 2 bases, with 21 bases separating them. Germline V lookup: CDR1 MNHNY, CDR2 SVGAGI (reference sequence). The CDR3 is 16 residues long. In nucleotides, the CDR3 is TGTGCCAGCTCTACGGCCACAGGCGGGGGAAACTATGGCTACACCTTC. Amino acid sequence: CASSTATGGGNYGYTF.